Sequencing of this T cell receptor (beta chain) was carried out in a study of blood T cell repertoires in COVID-19. This CDR3 has 16 residues. V dropped 2 bases and J dropped 2 bases, with 13 bases sitting between them. In germline, CDR1 is MDHEN, CDR2 SYDVKM. Authors' processing steps: Amplification with reference gene primers provided the estimates of nucleated cell counts. Repertoires were generated with immunoSEQ multiplex PCR, while TCRdb's copy carries only in-frame clones and drops some. V and J calls and clone size are copied from that table; D and trimming were computed from the DNA. This table has roughly 430,000 clones, roughly 87% appearing once.

J is TRBJ1-3 and V is TRBV28; D is unresolved. This sequence was found in a woman aged 40-49 years with acute COVID-19. Sequencing was carried out using PBMCs or T cells enriched from blood (not recorded which). The CDR3 DNA sequence: TGTGCCAGCAGTTTAGGAGGACTGCTCACTGGAAACACCATATATTTT. This sequence encodes CASSLGGLLTGNTIYF.